This is a list of T cell receptor beta chains from one sample in a study of T cells expressing NK-cell markers. TCRdb reprocessed the 5' RACE reads and stores each CDR3 protein as one record, lacking DNA. With more than 90,000 distinct CDR3 sequences in the sample, the ten largest clones hold around 20%. Sequenced material: blood T cells: a sorted CD56 or NKG2C T cell subset, CD4+ or CD8+ T cells, or bulk PBMC T cells (not recorded which). The source of these receptors is a woman between 18 and 70 years old in good health. Both conserved end residues are part of each CDR3.

V	J	CDR3
TRBV4-3	TRBJ2-1	CASSQQFPAEYNEQFF
TRBV12-3/TRBV12-4	TRBJ2-3	CASSSAQRGTDTQYF
TRBV27	TRBJ2-7	CASGVGFPYEQYF
TRBV6-5	TRBJ2-7	CASSYSGRESYEQYF
TRBV10-2	TRBJ2-1	CASSELVAGGDNEQFF
TRBV5-4	TRBJ2-3	CASSLEEGGVSTDTQYF
TRBV20-1	TRBJ2-3	CSAPLAGGPLEAQYF
TRBV6-5	TRBJ2-3	CASSYGGGAPSTDTQYF
TRBV11-2	TRBJ1-2	CASSLGGTDYGYTF
TRBV6-4	TRBJ1-1	CASSDSQNTEAFF
TRBV7-3	TRBJ2-1	CASSLSASGSDEQFF
TRBV4-2	TRBJ2-5	CASSQDGGLQETQYF